This T cell receptor (beta chain) derives from a study of blood T cell repertoires in COVID-19. Produced via immunoSEQ multiplex PCR; TCRdb's table is partial and in-frame only. Among about 220,000 clones listed, 84% were seen once. With 1 base clipped from V and 5 bases from J, the junction kept 8 bases outside the gene matches. CDR3 length equals 15 residues. CDR1 and CDR2 (germline): SGHRS, YFSETQ. The source material was peripheral blood. The gene calls are TRBV5-1 and TRBJ2-7; 8 nucleotides agree with TRBD1. The clonotype was recovered from a woman aged 60-75 years with acute or convalescent COVID-19. CDR3 sequence (DNA): TGCGCCAGCAGCTTGTGGGGGGACAGGTCGGACGAGCAGTACTTC. Its translation: CASSLWGDRSDEQYF.